These 13 T cell receptor beta chains were all obtained from the same sample, sequenced in a study of cytomegalovirus exposure and HLA in healthy donors. Vbeta (60) and Jbeta (13) primers were used in the PCR. Sequenced by immunoSEQ multiplex PCR; TCRdb stores in-frame clones only, minus some. Among over 200,000 clones, 70% to 85% were seen once, and the ten largest hold around 2.9%. The sequenced sample consisted of PBMCs. These receptors were obtained from an older woman in good health and CMV-seropositive.

The chain is built from TRBV27 and TRBJ2-5, with D uncertain. The CDR3 extends over 11 amino acids. The V gene's germline CDR1 is MNHEY and CDR2 SMNVEV (reference sequence). Trimming shortened V by 7 bases and J by 1 base, and 4 bases separated the two germline ends. CDR3 DNA: TGTGCCAGCACCGTCCAAGAGACCCAGTACTTC. This sequence encodes CASTVQETQYF.

This clone occurred once. V is TRBV11-2 and J is TRBJ1-1; no reliable D call. CDR1 is SGHAT, CDR2 FQNNGV, per germline. Trimming took 2 bases from V and 0 from J, leaving 13 bases between them. This CDR3 comprises 16 residues. The CDR3 spells CASSLKRGRMNTEAFF. In nucleotides, the CDR3 is TGTGCCAGCAGCTTAAAGCGTGGTCGGATGAACACTGAAGCTTTCTTT.

The sample holds one count of this clone. The rearrangement links TRBV29-1 to TRBJ2-7; maybe TRBD1 (5 bases). CDR1 and CDR2 (germline): SQVTM, ANQGSEA. The CDR3 has 13 residues. The V end was cut by 2 bases, the J end by 3 bases, with 11 bases between. The CDR3: CSVERQGLYEQYF. The CDR3 nucleotides read TGCAGCGTTGAAAGGCAGGGTCTCTACGAGCAGTACTTC.

The chain joins TRBV5-1 to TRBJ1-1; the D gene is possibly TRBD1 (5 bases). V was cut by 1 base and J by 5 bases, with 6 bases left in between. This CDR3 contains 12 residues. CDR1 is SGHRS, CDR2 YFSETQ, per germline. CDR3 amino acids: CASSLRGTEAFF. Here the CDR3 DNA reads TGCGCCAGCAGCTTGCGGGGGACTGAAGCTTTCTTT.

The rearrangement joins TRBV7-9 to TRBJ2-3; D remains ambiguous. The CDR3 consists of 14 residues. V lost 3 bases, J lost 2 bases, and 9 bases lay in between. Germline CDR1 and CDR2: SEHNR and FQNEAQ (reference sequence). In DNA, the CDR3 is TGTGCCAGCAGCTTCGTCCTAAACACAGATACGCAGTATTTT. It translates to CASSFVLNTDTQYF.

The J gene is TRBJ2-1, the V gene TRBV10-3, with TRBD2 identical over 11 bases. The CDR3 length is 13 residues. Germline CDR1 and CDR2: ENHRY and SYGVKD. After removal of 7 bases from V and 8 bases from J, the junction contained 4 bases not matched to a gene. The DNA of the CDR3 is TGTGCCATCACCTCGACTAGCGGGGATGAGCAGTTCTTC. Protein product: CAITSTSGDEQFF.

The chain employs TRBV19 and TRBJ2-2, with D possibly being TRBD1 (6 bases). V lost 9 bases and J lost 4, with 21 bases in between. From germline, CDR1 is LNHDA and CDR2 SQIVND (reference sequence). The CDR3 is 16 residues long. The CDR3 loop reads CASTLIQGPTTGELFF. In DNA, the CDR3 is TGTGCCAGCACCCTGATACAGGGTCCGACCACCGGGGAGCTGTTTTTT.

The genes are TRBV4-1 and TRBJ1-1; D uncertain. The V and J ends lost 1 base and 11 bases respectively, with 11 bases between them. Germline CDR1 reads MGHRA; CDR2 reads YSYEKL. This CDR3 region has 12 residues. CDR3 nucleotide sequence: TGCGCCAGCAGCCAAGTCGGAGGGAGGGCTTTCTTT. Protein: CASSQVGGRAFF.

Remarks on this clone: Other nucleotide sequences from this sample produce the same CDR3. V is TRBV5-1 and J is TRBJ2-7; 12 nucleotides match TRBD2. Per germline, CDR1 SGHRS and CDR2 YFSETQ. V was pared by 0 bases and J by 6 bases, with 4 bases of the junction left unmatched. This CDR3 spans 15 amino acids. CDR3: CASSLGGTSGSEQYF. As DNA, the CDR3 is TGCGCCAGCAGCTTGGGGGGGACTAGCGGGTCCGAGCAGTACTTC.

The chain carries TRBV14 and TRBJ1-1; unclear D gene. Trimming stripped 3 bases from V and 0 bases from J, with 8 bases between. From germline, CDR1 is SGHDN and CDR2 FVKESK. CDR3 length: 14 residues. This CDR3 is CASSHLTMNTEAFF. The DNA of the CDR3 is TGTGCCAGCAGCCACCTGACAATGAACACTGAAGCTTTCTTT.

The chain is built from TRBV7-2 and TRBJ1-5, with TRBD1 as a possible D gene (6 bases). The germline V gene has CDR1 SGHTA and CDR2 FQGNSA. The CDR3 is made up of 15 amino acids. V lost 0 bases, J lost 4 bases, and 10 bases lay in between. The CDR3 spells CASSLAYTGNQPQHF. CDR3 bases: TGTGCCAGCAGCTTAGCCTACACAGGGAATCAGCCCCAGCATTTT.

V and J are TRBV6-1 and TRBJ1-6; TRBD1 aligns across 7 bases. CDR1 is MNHNS and CDR2 is SASEGT in the germline V gene. V gave up 4 bases and J gave up 10 bases; unmatched junction bases: 10. This CDR3 region has 15 residues. CDR3 in amino acids: CASSAGTAVGSPLHF. The CDR3 DNA reads as TGTGCCAGCAGTGCCGGGACAGCCGTTGGATCACCCCTCCACTTT.

CDR3 loop: CASSPRPGTLNSVEQYF. CDR3 sequence (DNA): TGCGCCAGCAGCCCCCGCCCCGGGACTCTCAACTCGGTGGAGCAGTACTTC. The genes are TRBV4-1 and TRBJ2-7; D may be TRBD2 (6 bases). The CDR3 extends over 17 amino acids. The germline V gene encodes CDR1 MGHRA and CDR2 YSYEKL. V was pared by 4 bases and J by 7 bases, with 26 bases between.